What follows are 8 T cell receptor beta chains derived from one specimen sequenced in a study of T cell repertoires in cytomegalovirus infection. MiXCR was run by TCRdb on the reads, yielding one entry per CDR3 protein. The table includes more than 50,000 distinct CDR3 sequences, around 33% detected once. No antigen has been identified for these receptors. Sequencing used PBMCs, sequenced either directly or after in vitro stimulation (not recorded which). The receptors were sampled from a human donor in good health (CMV status not recorded). Some clones in this sample may be carry-over from other donors' samples.

This clonotype was counted only a few times. The chain is built from TRBV7-2 and TRBJ1-2; 9 bases are shared with TRBD1. The CDR3 is made up of 14 amino acids. V gave up 5 bases and J gave up 7 bases; unmatched junction bases: 8. Germline CDR1 is SGHTA and CDR2 is FQGNSA. CDR3 in DNA: TGTGCCAGCAGCCTCTACAGGGGGCTGGGTGGCTACACCTTC. It codes for CASSLYRGLGGYTF. Using reference TRBV7-2 and TRBJ1-2 for the parts outside the CDR3, the full variable domain is GAGVSQSPSNKVTEKGKDVELRCDPISGHTALYWYRQSLGQGLEFLIYFQGNSAPDKSGLPSDRFSAERTGGSVSTLTIQRTQQEDSAVYLCASSLYRGLGGYTFGSGTRLTVV.

This clonotype was seen only a few times. In nucleotides, the CDR3 is TGTGCCAGCAGTTTTTTTTTGCGCACTGAAGCTTTCTTT. Translation: CASSFFLRTEAFF. This chain connects TRBV12-3 or TRBV12-4 to TRBJ1-1; D unresolved. The V end was cut by 3 bases, the J end by 4 bases, with 9 bases between. This CDR3 has 13 residues.

Ten or more counts support this clonotype. This chain connects TRBV5-5 to TRBJ2-7, with no clear D. Trimming took 0 bases from V and 3 from J, leaving 13 bases between them. The V gene's germline CDR1 is SGHKS and CDR2 YYEKEE (reference sequence). The CDR3 sequence is 15 residues long. The CDR3: CASSLGPPTIYEQYF. DNA of the CDR3: TGTGCCAGCAGCTTGGGTCCTCCAACTATCTACGAGCAGTACTTC.

This clonotype has a handful of counts. V usage is TRBV12-3 or TRBV12-4 and J usage is TRBJ2-7; D unclear. V was clipped by 5 bases and J by 4 bases, with 9 bases between them. The CDR3 length is 12 residues. CDR3 DNA: TGTGCCAGCAGTCTGAGTTTGTACGAGCAGTACTTC. Translation gives CASSLSLYEQYF.

The chain couples TRBV6-5 to TRBJ2-1, with unresolved D. V was cut by 4 bases and J by 5 bases, with 9 bases left in between. The CDR3 length is 13 residues. Germline V gives CDR1 MNHEY, CDR2 SVGAGI. CDR3 bases: TGTGCCAGCAGTTCGAGCAAGAACAATGAGCAGTTCTTC. This encodes CASSSSKNNEQFF.

The chain links TRBV28 to TRBJ1-2; the match to TRBD1 covers 11 bases. The CDR3 is 14 amino acids. Germline-derived CDR1 and CDR2 are MDHEN and SYDVKM. Trimming at V came to 3 bases and at J to 4 bases, leaving 1 base not matched to a gene. CDR3 protein: CASSFGQGAYGYTF. CDR3 sequence (DNA): TGTGCCAGCAGTTTCGGACAGGGGGCCTATGGCTACACCTTC.

This chain joins TRBV19 and TRBJ1-1; TRBD1 might be the D (6 bases). This CDR3 spans 14 amino acids. The germline gives CDR1 LNHDA, CDR2 SQIVND (reference sequence). Trimming took 8 bases from V and 4 from J, leaving 17 bases between them. The CDR3 DNA reads as TGTGCCAGTCCCCCCCCAGGGGCCGGCACTGAAGCTTTCTTT. As protein: CASPPPGAGTEAFF.

This clonotype was counted ten times or more. The V gene is TRBV6-1, the J gene TRBJ1-2; D is unresolved. This CDR3 contains 12 residues. V lost 6 bases and J lost 8, with 13 bases in between. CDR1 is MNHNS and CDR2 is SASEGT in the germline V gene. The CDR3 DNA sequence: TGTGCCAGCAGCCTCGTCGGCGGAGGCTACACCTTC. Translated: CASSLVGGGYTF.